This T cell receptor beta chain was profiled in a study of long-term antiretroviral therapy in people with HIV. This was the immunoSEQ v3.0 assay at survey level. The table came from immunoSEQ multiplex PCR; TCRdb's copy has only in-frame clones and leaves some out. The table lists under 15,000 clones, about 83% of them singletons. Sequenced material: unsorted PBMCs, taken 3.4 years after starting antiretroviral therapy. The receptor comes from a man aged 35 to 55 with HIV.

CDR3 DNA: TGTGCCAGCCTCAGCGGTATGCGGAAAGCCACAGATACGCAGTATTTT. As protein: CASLSGMRKATDTQYF. This sequence joins TRBV2 and TRBJ2-3, with D perhaps TRBD2 (5 bases). V lost 8 bases and J 2 bases, leaving 20 bases between the germline ends. The CDR3 length is 16 residues. The germline gives CDR1 SNHLY, CDR2 FYNNEI.